The 7 T cell receptor beta chains in this list originate from one sample, sequenced in a study of shared clonotypes between healthy human individuals. TCRdb keeps only in-frame clones here, not all; method: immunoSEQ multiplex PCR. The table shows roughly 2.5 million clones, with around 94% occurring only once. Sequenced input: naive CD4+ T cells sorted from blood. Regarding subset: CD45RA+ positively selected. The receptors were sampled from a young man in good health.

V and J are TRBV11-2 and TRBJ2-3; 7 bases align to TRBD2. CDR3 length equals 15 residues. V shed 5 bases, J shed 5 bases, and the junction held 10 bases outside the gene matches. Germline values: CDR1 SGHAT, CDR2 FQNNGV. The chain's CDR3 is CASSERGRGRDTQYF. As DNA, the CDR3 is TGTGCCAGCAGCGAACGCGGGAGAGGAAGAGATACGCAGTATTTT.

V usage is TRBV4-2 and J usage is TRBJ2-7; D is possibly TRBD2 (6 bases). This CDR3 has 16 amino acids. Germline V lookup: CDR1 LGHNA, CDR2 YNFKEQ. The germline V and J ends were trimmed by 0 bases and 5 bases, with 17 bases remaining between them. As DNA, the CDR3 is TGTGCCAGCAGCCAAGAGTTTACGGGGGTAGGGAACGAGCAGTACTTC. Translated: CASSQEFTGVGNEQYF.

The J gene is TRBJ2-5, the V gene TRBV5-4, with no clear D. Germline CDR1 SGHNT, CDR2 YYREEE (reference sequence). This CDR3 contains 15 residues. Trimming took 1 base from V and 2 from J, leaving 12 bases between them. Here the CDR3 reads CASSLPAGAQETQYF. CDR3 nucleotide sequence: TGTGCCAGCAGCTTGCCAGCCGGAGCGCAAGAGACCCAGTACTTC.

CDR3 DNA sequence: TGCGCCAGCAGCCCCGGCCCGGGCGATCAGCCCCAGCATTTT. Amino acids: CASSPGPGDQPQHF. V usage is TRBV5-1 and J usage is TRBJ1-5; D is ambiguous. V lost 4 bases and J 5 bases, leaving 13 bases between the germline ends. This CDR3 is built from 14 residues. CDR1 and CDR2 (germline): SGHRS, YFSETQ.

J is TRBJ1-4 and V is TRBV27; TRBD1 might be the D (5 bases). Trimming removed 3 bases from V and 8 bases from J, with 16 bases in between. This CDR3 contains 15 residues. The germline CDR1 and CDR2 sequences are MNHEY and SMNVEV (reference sequence). This CDR3 reads CASSFSWDLGEKLFF. The CDR3, as DNA: TGTGCCAGCAGTTTTTCTTGGGACCTAGGGGAAAAACTGTTTTTT.

The rearrangement joins TRBV6-5 to TRBJ2-3, with 7 bases lining up with TRBD2. Germline trimming cut 5 bases from V and 2 bases from J; bases unmatched to any gene: 7. The CDR3 contains 15 residues. The germline gives CDR1 MNHEY, CDR2 SVGAGI. The CDR3 DNA sequence: TGTGCCAGCAGTCGCATTCGGGGGGACACAGATACGCAGTATTTT. This codes for CASSRIRGDTDTQYF.

As concerns this clone: The identical CDR3 is also encoded by other nucleotide sequences in the sample. This chain links TRBV15 with TRBJ2-3, with 7 positions matching TRBD2. CDR1 is LNHNV and CDR2 is YYDKDF in the germline V gene (reference sequence). The CDR3 loop spans 17 amino acids. V was clipped by 0 bases and J by 0 bases; unmatched bases: 6. The CDR3 spells CATSRDLLAASTDTQYF. For the CDR3, the DNA is TGTGCCACCAGCAGAGATCTCCTAGCGGCTAGCACAGATACGCAGTATTTT.